Following are 23 T cell receptor beta chains from one sample sequenced in a study of breast tumors, draining lymph nodes, adjacent tissues. Axillary draining lymph nodes of breast cancer patients supplied the node samples. TCRdb called the multiplex PCR reads again in MiXCR, with one record for every CDR3 protein. This repertoire shows around 110,000 distinct CDR3 sequences, around 30% found once; its top ten account for approximately 5.2%. Sequencing used axillary lymph node tissue. The receptors shown here come from a female donor with breast cancer. Some clones in this sample may be carry-over from other donors' samples.

V usage is TRBV10-1 and J usage is TRBJ1-1; possibly TRBD1 for D (5 bases). The V end lost 8 bases, the J end lost 0 bases, and 13 bases lay between the germline ends. Germline CDR1 is WNHNN and CDR2 is SYGVQD (reference sequence). The CDR3 covers 14 residues. The CDR3 DNA sequence: TGCGCCAGCCCCCGGACACCTCTGAACACTGAAGCTTTCTTT. Amino acid sequence: CASPRTPLNTEAFF.

This clonotype was recorded many times. The chain uses TRBV20-1 and TRBJ2-3; D might be TRBD2 (5 bases). CDR3 length: 12 amino acids. V lost 5 bases, J lost 5 bases, and 11 bases lay in between. Germline V gene sequence: CDR1 DFQATT, CDR2 SNEGSKA (reference sequence). The CDR3 DNA is TGCAGTGCTGGTACTAGTTTAGATACGCAGTATTTT. Its protein is CSAGTSLDTQYF.

This clonotype was seen at least ten times. The junction does not match germline at one end; this may be a read error. CDR3 residues: CAGSTNYGYTF. CDR3 DNA sequence: TGTGCCGGCAGTACCAACTATGGCTACACCTTC. The chain has TRBV5-4 and TRBJ1-2; no definite D call. The CDR3 runs to 11 residues. Germline V gives CDR1 SGHNT, CDR2 YYREEE (reference sequence).

The V call is TRBV12-3 or TRBV12-4, the J call TRBJ1-1, with 11 bases fitting TRBD1. Trimming cost V 7 bases and J 4 bases; bases outside gene matches: 8. This CDR3 is built from 15 residues. The CDR3 DNA follows: TGTGCCAGCAATCCATGGACAGGGGGCGGCACTGAAGCTTTCTTT. Protein: CASNPWTGGGTEAFF.

As concerns this clonotype: As the CDR3 is not closed by the conserved phenylalanine or tryptophan, this likely results from a read error. The V and J genes are TRBV14 and TRBJ2-5; D gene unclear. Germline V gene lookup returns CDR1 SGHDN and CDR2 FVKESK. V lost 4 bases, J lost 7 bases, and 13 bases lay in between. The CDR3 extends over 13 amino acids. CDR3 nucleotides: TGTGCCAGCAGCCTCGAAGTTTATGGGACCCAGTACTCC. This translates into CASSLEVYGTQYS.

This clonotype was detected ten times or more. Given a much more abundant clone one base away, this may be a read error. The conserved closing phenylalanine or tryptophan is absent in this CDR3, likely reflecting a read error. The rearrangement uses TRBV7-9 and TRBJ2-1; the match to TRBD2 covers 10 bases. CDR3 length: 14 amino acids. V gave up 2 bases and J gave up 7 bases; unmatched junction bases: 2. The V gene's germline CDR1 is SEHNR and CDR2 FQNEAQ (reference sequence). The CDR3 loop is CASSLSGRGNEQFL. CDR3 nucleotide sequence: TGTGCCAGCAGCTTAAGCGGGAGGGGGAATGAGCAGTTCCTC.

The J gene is TRBJ1-5, the V gene TRBV20-1; D remains ambiguous. Looked up from germline, CDR1 is DFQATT and CDR2 is SNEGSKA (reference sequence). Trimming took off 1 base at V and 11 bases at J, with 9 bases between the two ends. This CDR3 contains 11 residues. CDR3 in DNA: TGCAGTGCTAGAGTGAGGGAGACCCAGCATTTT. This sequence encodes CSARVRETQHF.

This clonotype was counted many times. The V and J genes are TRBV24-1 and TRBJ2-7; 7 nucleotides align to TRBD2. CDR1 is KGHDR and CDR2 is SFDVKD in the germline V gene. The CDR3 totals 14 residues. Unmatched junction bases numbered 3, after V lost 3 bases and J lost 2 bases. The CDR3 reads CATSDTGLAYEQYF. The DNA for the CDR3 is TGTGCCACCAGTGATACTGGACTAGCCTACGAGCAGTACTTC.

There are many counts of this clonotype. The chain combines TRBV6-5 with TRBJ2-6; 7 bases match TRBD2. Trimming took 6 bases from V and 0 from J; bases not matched to a gene: 23. This CDR3 has 22 residues. Germline CDR1 and CDR2: MNHEY and SVGAGI. This chain's CDR3 is CASSWIHRSTRTRLSGANVLTF. In DNA form, the CDR3 reads TGTGCCAGCAGCTGGATCCACAGATCTACAAGGACTAGGCTCTCTGGGGCCAACGTCCTGACTTTC.

About this clonotype: This CDR3 is missing its conserved last phenylalanine or tryptophan, likely due to a read error. V usage is TRBV19 and J usage is TRBJ2-1, with TRBD1 identical over 8 bases. Germline CDR1 and CDR2: LNHDA and SQIVND (reference sequence). This CDR3 contains 16 residues. The CDR3 is CASSIRTGRVRNEQFS. CDR3 DNA: TGTGCCAGCAGTATAAGGACAGGGCGGGTTCGCAATGAGCAGTTCTCC.

The sample holds many counts of this clonotype. V and J are TRBV13 and TRBJ1-2; 8 bases line up with TRBD1. Per the germline V gene, CDR1 is PRHDT and CDR2 is FYEKMQ (reference sequence). The CDR3 is 14 amino acids. V shed 1 base and J 7 bases; nucleotides not matched to a gene: 5. CDR3 coding DNA: TGTGCCAGCAGCTTAGCAGGGGGCGCCTCTGGCTACACCTTC. Protein sequence: CASSLAGGASGYTF.

This clonotype showed up many times. The rearrangement links TRBV4-1 to TRBJ2-2; 10 bases line up with TRBD2. V lost 6 bases and J lost 3; bases outside the gene matches: 7. This CDR3 has 16 residues. Germline values: CDR1 MGHRA, CDR2 YSYEKL. The CDR3 region has the DNA TGCGCCAGCAGTCCCCTAGCGGGGGAGGACACCGGGGAGCTGTTTTTT. Protein product: CASSPLAGEDTGELFF.

In its sample, this clonotype was seen many times. J is TRBJ1-2 and V is TRBV7-8, with 7 positions matching TRBD1. Per the germline V gene, CDR1 is SGHVS and CDR2 is FQNEAQ. This CDR3 region has 13 residues. The V and J ends lost 5 bases and 8 bases, in that order; junction bases with no gene match: 8. Here the CDR3 reads CASSTDRSNGYTF. The CDR3 DNA reads as TGTGCCAGCAGCACGGACAGGTCGAACGGCTACACCTTC.

The chain uses TRBV5-6 and TRBJ1-2; TRBD1 matches at 8 bases. The CDR3 consists of 15 residues. V lost 5 bases, J lost 6 bases, and 12 bases stayed unmatched. CDR1 is SGHDT, CDR2 YYEEEE, per germline. The CDR3 region is CASRARGRGPNGYTF. The CDR3 DNA is TGTGCCAGCAGAGCCCGGGGCAGGGGGCCGAATGGCTACACCTTC. Variable domain in full (rest from reference TRBV5-6 and TRBJ1-2): DAGVTQSPTHLIKTRGQQVTLRCSPKSGHDTVSWYQQALGQGPQFIFQYYEEEERQRGNFPDRFSGHQFPNYSSELNVNALLLGDSALYLCASRARGRGPNGYTFGSGTRLTVV.

Only a few counts were recorded for this clonotype. The chain couples TRBV4-1 to TRBJ2-2, with 10 bases fitting TRBD1. Germline V lookup: CDR1 MGHRA, CDR2 YSYEKL. The CDR3 contains 15 residues. The V gene end was trimmed by 4 bases and the J gene end by 5 bases; junction bases not matched to a gene: 4. CDR3 region: CASSRQGARTGELFF. The CDR3 nucleotides are TGCGCCAGCAGCCGACAGGGGGCAAGGACCGGGGAGCTGTTTTTT.

The rearrangement links TRBV27 to TRBJ2-3, with a possible D match to TRBD1 (6 bases). CDR1 and CDR2 (germline): MNHEY, SMNVEV (reference sequence). This CDR3 contains 14 residues. The V and J ends lost 4 bases and 2 bases respectively, with 10 bases between them. The CDR3 protein is CASSSTGYTDTQYF. CDR3 nucleotide sequence: TGTGCCAGCAGTTCAACAGGGTACACAGATACGCAGTATTTT.

This clonotype was seen many times. CDR3 sequence (DNA): TGTGCCAGCAGTGGGGAGGGTAGTTCACCCCTCCACTTT. Translated, it gives CASSGEGSSPLHF. The chain couples TRBV6-5 to TRBJ1-6; no clear D gene. Trimming shortened V by 5 bases and J by 9 bases, and 11 bases separated the two germline ends. CDR1 and CDR2 (germline): MNHEY, SVGAGI. The CDR3 length is 13 residues.

This clonotype was found once. Germline and junction disagree at one end, which may indicate a read error. The chain employs TRBV5-6 and TRBJ1-4; D is unresolved. The CDR3 runs to 16 residues. Per germline, CDR1 SGHDT and CDR2 YYEEEE. CDR3 in amino acids: CASSLSTSGPREKLSF. CDR3 sequence (DNA): TGTGCCAGCAGCTTATCCACTTCCGGCCCGAGGGAAAAACTGTCTTTT.

This clonotype has ten or more counts. This chain connects TRBV12-3 or TRBV12-4 to TRBJ2-3, with D tentatively TRBD2 (5 bases). This CDR3 is 13 amino acids long. V was pared by 0 bases and J by 5 bases, with 6 bases between. The CDR3 sequence: CASSLAGRDTQYF. The CDR3 DNA reads TGTGCCAGCAGTTTAGCGGGGAGAGATACGCAGTATTTT.

This clonotype was seen at least ten times. The gene calls are TRBV20-1 and TRBJ1-2, with 9 positions matching TRBD1. From germline, CDR1 is DFQATT and CDR2 SNEGSKA (reference sequence). The CDR3 runs to 16 residues. In DNA, the CDR3 is TGCAGCTTAACCGGGACAGGGTCCCGAGGGAGCTATGGCTACACCTTC. Protein sequence: CSLTGTGSRGSYGYTF.

This clonotype was seen ten or more times. The chain has TRBV7-8 and TRBJ2-3, with 8 bases matching TRBD2. This CDR3 has 17 residues. CDR1 is SGHVS and CDR2 is FQNEAQ in the germline V gene. The V and J ends lost 2 bases and 2 bases, in that order; junction bases with no gene match: 9. The CDR3: CASSLPGGVLLTDTQYF. CDR3 in DNA: TGTGCCAGCAGCTTACCCGGGGGGGTCCTTCTCACAGATACGCAGTATTTT. Full variable domain (missing parts from reference TRBV7-8 and TRBJ2-3): GAGVSQSPRYKVAKRGQDVALRCDPISGHVSLFWYQQALGQGPEFLTYFQNEAQLDKSGLPSDRFFAERPEGSVSTLKIQRTQQEDSAVYLCASSLPGGVLLTDTQYFGPGTRLTVL.

This clonotype came up many times. The J gene is TRBJ2-1, the V gene TRBV6-2 or TRBV6-3; D might be TRBD2 (5 bases). The CDR3 runs to 12 residues. The germline V and J ends were trimmed by 6 bases and 7 bases, with 10 bases remaining between them. Germline lookup yields CDR1 MNHEY and CDR2 SVGEGT. The CDR3: CASRGLGNEQFF. The CDR3 nucleotides read TGTGCCAGCAGAGGACTTGGGAATGAGCAGTTCTTC.

This clonotype showed up many times. The chain couples TRBV20-1 to TRBJ1-2; D remains unclear. With 3 bases removed from V and 0 bases from J, the gap between germline ends came to 8 bases. Germline CDR1 and CDR2: DFQATT and SNEGSKA (reference sequence). This CDR3 contains 13 residues. The CDR3 protein is CSASSLTNYGYTF. For the CDR3, the DNA is TGCAGTGCTAGTTCCCTAACTAACTATGGCTACACCTTC.